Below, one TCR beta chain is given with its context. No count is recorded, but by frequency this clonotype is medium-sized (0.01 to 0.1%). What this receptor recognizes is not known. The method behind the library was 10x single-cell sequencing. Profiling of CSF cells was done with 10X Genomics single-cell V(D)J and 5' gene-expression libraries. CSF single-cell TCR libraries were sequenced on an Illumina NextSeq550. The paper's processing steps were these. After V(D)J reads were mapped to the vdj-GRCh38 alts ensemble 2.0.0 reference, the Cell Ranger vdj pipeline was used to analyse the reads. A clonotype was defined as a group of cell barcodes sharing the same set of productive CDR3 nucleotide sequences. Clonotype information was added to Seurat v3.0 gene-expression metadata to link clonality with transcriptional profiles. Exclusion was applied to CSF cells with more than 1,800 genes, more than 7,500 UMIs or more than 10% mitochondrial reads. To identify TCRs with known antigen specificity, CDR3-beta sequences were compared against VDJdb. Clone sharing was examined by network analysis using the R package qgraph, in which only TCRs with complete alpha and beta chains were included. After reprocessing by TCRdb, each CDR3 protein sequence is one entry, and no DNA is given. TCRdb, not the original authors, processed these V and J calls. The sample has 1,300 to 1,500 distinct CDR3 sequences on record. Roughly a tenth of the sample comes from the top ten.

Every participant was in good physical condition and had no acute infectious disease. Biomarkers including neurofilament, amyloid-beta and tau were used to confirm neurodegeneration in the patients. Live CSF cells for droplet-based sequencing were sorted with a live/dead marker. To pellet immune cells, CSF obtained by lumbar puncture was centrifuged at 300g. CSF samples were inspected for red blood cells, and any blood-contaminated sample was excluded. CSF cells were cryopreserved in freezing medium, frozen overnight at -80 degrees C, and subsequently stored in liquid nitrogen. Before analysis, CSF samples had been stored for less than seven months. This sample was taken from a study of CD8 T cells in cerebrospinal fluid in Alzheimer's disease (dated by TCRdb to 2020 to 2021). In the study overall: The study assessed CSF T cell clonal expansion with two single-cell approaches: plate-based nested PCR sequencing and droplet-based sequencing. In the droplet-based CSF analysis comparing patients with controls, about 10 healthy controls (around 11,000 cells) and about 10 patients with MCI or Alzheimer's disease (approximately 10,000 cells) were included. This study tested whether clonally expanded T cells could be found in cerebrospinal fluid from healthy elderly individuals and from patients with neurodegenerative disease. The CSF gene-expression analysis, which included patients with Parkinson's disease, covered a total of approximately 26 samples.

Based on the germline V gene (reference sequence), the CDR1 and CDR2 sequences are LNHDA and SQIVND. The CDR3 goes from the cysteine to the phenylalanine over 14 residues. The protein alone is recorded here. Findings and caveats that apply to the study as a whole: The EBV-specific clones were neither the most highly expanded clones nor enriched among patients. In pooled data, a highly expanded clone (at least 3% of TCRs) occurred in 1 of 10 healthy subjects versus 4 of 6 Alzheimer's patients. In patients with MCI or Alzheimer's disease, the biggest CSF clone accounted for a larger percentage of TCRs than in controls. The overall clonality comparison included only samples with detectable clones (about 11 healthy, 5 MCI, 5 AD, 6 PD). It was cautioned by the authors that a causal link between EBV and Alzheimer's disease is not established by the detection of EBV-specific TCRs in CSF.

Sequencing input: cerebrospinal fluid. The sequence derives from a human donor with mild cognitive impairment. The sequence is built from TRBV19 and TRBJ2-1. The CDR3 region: CASSIVPVLGEQFF.